Listed here are 14 T cell receptor beta chains from one sample, sequenced in a study of tumor and adjacent non-tumor tissue in lung cancer. A modified ARM-PCR protocol with three rounds of nested PCR amplified TCRbeta. TCRdb re-called the multiplex PCR reads through MiXCR, storing one row per CDR3 protein. The repertoire has some 80,000 distinct CDR3 sequences, around 77% of them found once; the top ten carry around 10%. This sample's RNA came from whole unsorted tissue. The sample comprised lung tumor tissue. The receptors shown here come from a woman between 40 and 50 years old with non-small cell lung cancer.

With regard to this clonotype: Since the CDR3 does not end with the conserved phenylalanine or tryptophan, this likely comes from a read error. The chain recombines TRBV4-1 with TRBJ2-3; D might be TRBD2 (6 bases). The CDR3 totals 17 residues. Germline CDR1 reads MGHRA; CDR2 reads YSYEKL. In DNA form, the CDR3 reads TGCGCCAGCAGCCAAGGTATAATTTCCGGGAGCAGAGATACGCAGTATTTG. It encodes CASSQGIISGSRDTQYL.

This clonotype came up a few times. The rearrangement uses TRBV29-1 and TRBJ1-2; D ambiguous. The CDR3 is made up of 11 amino acids. Germline V CDR1 and CDR2: SQVTM, ANQGSEA. The CDR3 DNA is TGCAGTGTTAGTACCCTCTATGGCTACACCTTC. Translated, it gives CSVSTLYGYTF.

Concerning this clonotype itself: At one end, the junction sequence differs from germline, possibly due to a read error. The chain has TRBV7-9 and TRBJ2-7; maybe TRBD1 (5 bases). Germline V CDR1 and CDR2: SEHNR, FQNEAQ (reference sequence). The CDR3 loop spans 14 amino acids. CDR3 protein: CASSSAKGNNEQYF. CDR3 nucleotides: TGTGCCAGCAGCTCGGCGAAGGGGAATAACGAGCAGTATTTC. The complete variable domain, with remaining parts taken from reference TRBV7-9 and TRBJ2-7, reads DTGVSQNPRHKITKRGQNVTFRCDPISEHNRLYWYRQTLGQGPEFLTYFQNEAQLEKSRLLSDRFSAERPKGSFSTLEIQRTEQGDSAMYLCASSSAKGNNEQYFGPGTRLTVT.

On this clonotype itself: At one end, the junction sequence differs from germline, possibly due to a read error. This rearrangement joins TRBV11-2 to TRBJ2-7, with D possibly TRBD1 on 6 matching bases. CDR3 length: 16 residues. CDR1 SGHAT and CDR2 FQNNGV come from the germline V gene. The CDR3 sequence: CTSSPLGEQGYYEQYF. Written as DNA, the CDR3 is TGTACCAGCAGCCCCCTCGGTGAGCAGGGGTACTACGAACAGTACTTC. The variable domain in full, with the rest retrieved from reference TRBV11-2 and TRBJ2-7, is EAGVAQSPRYKIIEKRQSVAFWCNPISGHATLYWYQQILGQGPKLLIQFQNNGVVDDSQLPKDRFSAERLKGVDSTLKIQPAKLEDSAVYLCTSSPLGEQGYYEQYFGPGTRLTVT.

The rearrangement links TRBV30 to TRBJ2-1; TRBD1 agrees at 8 bases. The J segment lost 4 bases and the V segment lost 7 bases, leaving 3 bases of the junction unmatched. The CDR3 sequence is 12 residues long. CDR1 is GTSNPN and CDR2 is SVGIG in the germline V gene (reference sequence). The CDR3 loop is CAYHRGYNEQFF. The CDR3 coding sequence is TGTGCCTATCACAGGGGGTACAATGAGCAGTTCTTC.

Concerning this clonotype: Germline is not matched at one junction end, which may reflect a read error. The chain joins TRBV11-2 to TRBJ2-1; D is possibly TRBD2 (5 bases). Per the germline V gene, CDR1 is SGHAT and CDR2 is FQNNGV. This CDR3 spans 17 amino acids. CDR3 sequence reads: CVSNLGLSGSRVDEQFF. CDR3 nucleotides: TGTGTCAGCAACTTAGGTTTATCTGGGAGTAGGGTTGATGAGCAGTTCTTC. The whole variable domain, remainder taken from reference TRBV11-2 and TRBJ2-1, is EAGVAQSPRYKIIEKRQSVAFWCNPISGHATLYWYQQILGQGPKLLIQFQNNGVVDDSQLPKDRFSAERLKGVDSTLKIQPAKLEDSAVYLCVSNLGLSGSRVDEQFFGPGTRLTVL.

A word on this clonotype: The junction departs from germline at one end; a sequencing error may be responsible. V and J are TRBV11-3 and TRBJ2-1; the D is unclear. The CDR3 contains 16 residues. Germline V lookup: CDR1 SGHNT, CDR2 YENEEA. The DNA for the CDR3 is TGTGGCAGCAGCGATCCGGTACTAACGGCCAACGATGAGCAGTTCTTC. This encodes CGSSDPVLTANDEQFF.

About this clonotype itself: An end of the junction differs from the germline gene, which may be a read error. The genes are TRBV11-2 and TRBJ2-1; D perhaps matches TRBD2 (6 bases). The germline gives CDR1 SGHAT, CDR2 FQNNGV. There are 16 residues in the CDR3. The CDR3 bases are TGTGCGAGCAGCAAGACACTAGCTGTACTGTTCAATGAGCAGTTCTTC. As protein: CASSKTLAVLFNEQFF.

This clonotype was picked up one time. The chain combines TRBV20-1 with TRBJ2-7; D is undetermined. V was clipped by 3 bases and J by 6 bases, with 15 bases between them. CDR1 and CDR2 (germline): DFQATT, SNEGSKA (reference sequence). The CDR3 totals 13 residues. The CDR3 spells CSARPADQFEQYF. The CDR3 nucleotides read TGCAGTGCTAGGCCGGCAGATCAATTCGAGCAGTACTTC.

On this clonotype itself: The junction shows a germline mismatch at one end, possibly a read error. V gene TRBV11-2 combines with J gene TRBJ2-1; a weak D match, TRBD1 (7 bases). The CDR3 runs to 15 residues. Germline loops: CDR1 SGHAT, CDR2 FQNNGV. CDR3 sequence: CVSSLVRGRNNEQFF. The DNA of the CDR3 is TGTGTCAGCAGCTTAGTCAGGGGGAGGAACAATGAGCAGTTCTTC.

The table lists this clonotype with many counts. The J gene is TRBJ2-4, the V gene TRBV6-5; no firm D call. The germline V gene encodes CDR1 MNHEY and CDR2 SVGAGI. Trimming shortened V by 4 bases and J by 6 bases, and 4 bases separated the two germline ends. There are 11 residues in the CDR3. This CDR3 reads CASSSLNIQYF. The CDR3 DNA follows: TGTGCCAGCAGTTCCTTAAACATTCAGTACTTC.

With respect to this clonotype: A read error is likely, as this CDR3 ends without the conserved phenylalanine or tryptophan. The J gene is TRBJ1-1, the V gene TRBV6-1; 9 positions match TRBD1. The CDR3 has 15 amino acids. V lost 5 bases to trimming and J lost 3 bases; unmatched junction nucleotides: 7. Germline V gene sequence: CDR1 MNHNS, CDR2 SASEGT. CDR3 residues: CASSQGQGLDTEAFS. The CDR3 DNA sequence: TGTGCCAGCAGTCAGGGACAGGGACTTGACACTGAAGCTTTCTCC.

As regards this clonotype: A much more abundant neighbour one base away suggests this may be a read error. The genes are TRBV20-1 and TRBJ2-7; 9 positions match TRBD1. CDR1 and CDR2 (germline): DFQATT, SNEGSKA (reference sequence). The length of the CDR3 is 12 residues. CDR3 region: CSQQGANHELYF. The CDR3 nucleotides read TGCAGCCAACAGGGGGCGAACCACGAGCTGTACTTC.

Points on this clonotype: Compared with germline, one end of the junction differs, possibly owing to a read error. The J gene is TRBJ2-5, the V gene TRBV11-1, with unresolved D. The CDR3 runs to 15 residues. Germline values: CDR1 SGHAT, CDR2 FQDESV (reference sequence). The CDR3 region is CASSLNAGPVVTQYF. CDR3 nucleotides: TGTGCCAGCAGCCTTAACGCCGGGCCAGTGGTGACCCAATACTTC.